This TCR beta chain originates from a study of blood T cell repertoires in COVID-19. Background on the study: The origin of the acute and convalescent COVID-19 samples was the United States, Italy and Spain.

Libraries were prepared by immunoSEQ multiplex PCR; TCRdb keeps only in-frame clonotypes and omits some of them. The sample carries around 190,000 clones, 88% recorded once. Germline V gene data show CDR1 as SGHAT and CDR2 as FQNNGV. J gave up 5 bases and V 5 bases, and 3 bases lay outside the gene matches. The CDR3 totals 13 residues. The receptor's source is a human donor in a cohort sampled during active COVID-19. This rearrangement joins TRBV11-2 to TRBJ2-5, with TRBD2 identical over 9 bases. What was sequenced was peripheral blood. CDR3 sequence (DNA): TGTGCCAGCAGCCCTGGACTAGCGGAGACCCAGTACTTC. Protein sequence: CASSPGLAETQYF.